A single sample is the source of the 16 T cell receptor beta chains below, sequenced in a study of cytomegalovirus exposure and HLA in healthy donors. The study ran its PCR with 60 Vbeta and 13 Jbeta primers. Sequencing used immunoSEQ multiplex PCR; TCRdb keeps in-frame clones, though not all of them. This table holds about 110,000 clones, approximately 80% found once. Sequencing was carried out using PBMCs. These receptor sequences come from a man aged 45-65 years in good health and CMV-seronegative.

This chain uses TRBV5-1 with TRBJ2-2; 9 nucleotides align to TRBD1. Germline V lookup: CDR1 SGHRS, CDR2 YFSETQ. The V segment lost 3 bases and the J segment 7 bases; nucleotides outside the gene matches: 4. CDR3 size: 14 residues. This chain's CDR3 is CASSSTGGIGELFF. The DNA for the CDR3 is TGCGCCAGCAGCTCAACAGGGGGCATCGGGGAGCTGTTTTTT.

This chain links TRBV9 with TRBJ2-2, with a tentative D call TRBD1 (6 bases). V was pared by 1 base and J by 4 bases, with 14 bases between. This CDR3 contains 16 residues. Germline-derived CDR1 and CDR2 are SGDLS and YYNGEE. CDR3 sequence: CASSVSGAPGTGELFF. In nucleotides, the CDR3 is TGTGCCAGCAGCGTATCAGGGGCGCCGGGCACCGGGGAGCTGTTTTTT.

This sequence joins TRBV28 and TRBJ2-1; 9 bases agree with TRBD2. Looked up from germline, CDR1 is MDHEN and CDR2 is SYDVKM. The CDR3 sequence is 14 residues long. The V and J ends lost 8 bases and 9 bases, in that order; junction bases with no gene match: 11. The CDR3 loop reads CASSLAGLRIEQFF. The CDR3, as DNA: TGTGCCAGCTCCCTAGCGGGGTTAAGGATTGAGCAGTTCTTC.

This chain uses TRBV19 with TRBJ2-3; possible D gene TRBD2, 5 bases. From germline, CDR1 is LNHDA and CDR2 SQIVND (reference sequence). The CDR3 consists of 11 residues. V was clipped by 8 bases and J by 6 bases, with 9 bases between them. The CDR3 spells CASSEADTQYF. CDR3 DNA sequence: TGTGCCAGTTCGGAGGCGGATACGCAGTATTTT.

This clone appeared once. The chain recombines TRBV10-2 with TRBJ2-1; 8 bases are shared with TRBD2. Germline CDR1 and CDR2: WSHSY and SAAADI. The CDR3 is made up of 15 amino acids. The V segment lost 8 bases and the J segment 5 bases; nucleotides outside the gene matches: 11. CDR3 amino acids: CASHDYEAGDNEQFF. The CDR3 DNA reads TGCGCCAGCCACGATTATGAAGCGGGAGACAATGAGCAGTTCTTC.

This clone was picked up a small number of times. This chain joins TRBV6-5 and TRBJ2-1, with 13 bases lining up with TRBD2. Germline V gives CDR1 MNHEY, CDR2 SVGAGI. V lost 2 bases and J lost 7; bases outside the gene matches: 5. The CDR3 covers 16 residues. The CDR3: CASSYGTSGNWNEQFF. CDR3 coding DNA: TGTGCCAGCAGTTACGGGACTAGCGGGAATTGGAATGAGCAGTTCTTC.

V gene TRBV10-2 combines with J gene TRBJ2-1; a weak D match, TRBD1 (6 bases). Germline CDR1 reads WSHSY; CDR2 reads SAAADI. This CDR3 is built from 15 residues. Trimming pared 2 bases from V and 4 bases from J, leaving 12 bases between. The CDR3 nucleotides are TGCGCCAGCAGTGAGGATCAGGGGCCGTACAATGAGCAGTTCTTC. It translates to CASSEDQGPYNEQFF.

The V gene is TRBV5-6, the J gene TRBJ2-3, with D perhaps TRBD2 (5 bases). Germline CDR1 SGHDT, CDR2 YYEEEE. The V end lost 4 bases, the J end lost 2 bases, and 14 bases lay between the germline ends. This CDR3 has 15 amino acids. This chain's CDR3 is CASSTTGIFTDTQYF. CDR3 sequence (DNA): TGTGCCAGCAGCACAACCGGGATTTTCACAGATACGCAGTATTTT.

CDR3 bases: TGTGCCAGCAGCTTCTCGTTACTGGACAGGTCCTACGAGCAGTACTTC. Encoded protein: CASSFSLLDRSYEQYF. The chain uses TRBV13 and TRBJ2-7; 7 nucleotides match TRBD1. J lost 1 base, V lost 3 bases, and 9 bases had no gene match. The CDR3 consists of 16 residues. CDR1 is PRHDT and CDR2 is FYEKMQ in the germline V gene (reference sequence).

J is TRBJ2-7 and V is TRBV6-5, with D unresolved. Germline V lookup: CDR1 MNHEY, CDR2 SVGAGI. Between the trimmed V and J ends, which lost 2 bases and 0 bases, there was a span of 11 bases. CDR3 length: 15 amino acids. CDR3 residues: CASSYGSLGSYEQYF. The CDR3 bases are TGTGCCAGCAGTTACGGGTCCCTAGGCTCCTACGAGCAGTACTTC.

This clone has only a few counts. V is TRBV11-1 and J is TRBJ2-3, with D perhaps matching TRBD2 (7 bases). Germline V CDR1 and CDR2: SGHAT, FQDESV (reference sequence). The V end was cut by 2 bases, the J end by 2 bases, with 11 bases between. The CDR3 runs 15 residues. CDR3 in amino acids: CASSLWGGLTDTQYF. The CDR3 nucleotides are TGTGCCAGCAGCTTATGGGGGGGCCTCACAGATACGCAGTATTTT.

The gene calls are TRBV30 and TRBJ1-1, with TRBD1 as a possible D gene (6 bases). V was pared by 5 bases and J by 7 bases, with 11 bases between. The CDR3 runs to 11 residues. Germline CDR1 is GTSNPN and CDR2 is SVGIG (reference sequence). In DNA, the CDR3 is TGTGCCTGGTCTTTAGGGGGTGAAGCTTTCTTT. Residues: CAWSLGGEAFF.

The CDR3 loop is CSALVGRGHEKLFF. CDR3 nucleotides: TGCAGCGCCCTGGTCGGTAGAGGGCATGAAAAACTGTTTTTT. The rearrangement links TRBV29-1 to TRBJ1-4; no firm D call. V dropped 7 bases and J dropped 6 bases, with 18 bases sitting between them. Germline CDR1 and CDR2: SQVTM and ANQGSEA. The CDR3 covers 14 residues. The whole variable domain, remainder taken from reference TRBV29-1 and TRBJ1-4, is SAVISQKPSRDICQRGTSLTIQCQVDSQVTMMFWYRQQPGQSLTLIATANQGSEATYESGFVIDKFPISRPNLTFSTLTVSNMSPEDSSIYLCSALVGRGHEKLFFGSGTQLSVL.

This chain joins TRBV25-1 and TRBJ1-2, with D unclear. The CDR3 has 13 amino acids. The V and J ends lost 6 bases and 3 bases respectively, with 11 bases between them. CDR1 and CDR2 from the germline V gene are MGHDK and SYGVNS. CDR3 sequence reads: CASSKPGYYGYTF. CDR3 DNA: TGTGCCAGCAGCAAACCGGGATACTATGGCTACACCTTC.

This clone was observed a single time. V is TRBV18 and J is TRBJ2-7, with D possibly TRBD2 on 7 matching bases. This CDR3 is built from 16 residues. Trimming cost V 3 bases and J 0 bases, with 15 bases left between them. Germline V CDR1 and CDR2: KGHSH, LQKENI. The CDR3 here is CASSPLGGASSYEQYF. For the CDR3, the DNA is TGTGCCAGCTCACCTTTGGGGGGGGCGAGCTCCTACGAGCAGTACTTC. Drawing the rest from reference TRBV18 and TRBJ2-7, the complete variable domain is NAGVMQNPRHLVRRRGQEARLRCSPMKGHSHVYWYRQLPEEGLKFMVYLQKENIIDESGMPKERFSAEFPKEGPSILRIQQVVRGDSAAYFCASSPLGGASSYEQYFGPGTRLTVT.

The rearrangement joins TRBV27 to TRBJ2-2; 11 positions match TRBD1. Trimming took 4 bases from V and 6 from J; bases not matched to a gene: 7. The CDR3 consists of 16 residues. CDR1 is MNHEY, CDR2 SMNVEV, per germline (reference sequence). CDR3 sequence reads: CASSSRTGGAPGELFF. In DNA, the CDR3 is TGTGCCAGCAGTTCCCGGACAGGGGGCGCGCCCGGGGAGCTGTTTTTT.